The rows below give T cell receptor beta chains drawn from one sample of a study of neoadjuvant anti-PD-1 for oral cavity cancer. Clones were sequenced by immunoSEQ multiplex PCR, and TCRdb holds only the in-frame ones, with some missing. The table lists 65,000 to 95,000 clones, more than 80% of them singletons. The source material was PBMCs, sampled before nivolumab (anti-PD-1) treatment. These receptors originate from a person aged 40 to 85 with oral cavity squamous cell carcinoma. Each CDR3 is given with its conserved first and last residue. Each record gives: clone size, V gene, J gene, D gene, CDR3 protein, CDR3 DNA. A D gene is named only where the DNA matches it firmly. Not every row has a clone size; where given, it reads once, few, many or a size class.

abundance: .
v_gene: TRBV5-1
j_gene: TRBJ2-3
d_gene: TRBD1
CDR3aa: CASSPLTGEADTQYF
CDR3nt: TGCGCCAGCAGCCCGTTAACAGGGGAAGCAGATACGCAGTATTTT

abundance: .
v_gene: TRBV30
j_gene: TRBJ2-3
d_gene: .
CDR3aa: CAWRVGGPDTQYF
CDR3nt: TGTGCCTGGCGGGTGGGGGGCCCAGATACGCAGTATTTT

abundance: once
v_gene: TRBV7-2
j_gene: TRBJ2-7
d_gene: TRBD2
CDR3aa: CASSFGGGQSYEQYF
CDR3nt: TGTGCCAGCAGCTTTGGCGGGGGGCAGTCCTACGAGCAGTACTTC

abundance: .
v_gene: TRBV7-3
j_gene: TRBJ2-2
d_gene: TRBD2
CDR3aa: CASRPGTSGTGELFF
CDR3nt: TGTGCCAGCAGGCCCGGGACTAGCGGCACCGGGGAGCTGTTTTTT

abundance: .
v_gene: TRBV6-6
j_gene: TRBJ2-1
d_gene: TRBD1
CDR3aa: CASSYVQGQNNEQFF
CDR3nt: TGTGCCAGCAGTTACGTGCAGGGACAGAACAATGAGCAGTTCTTC

abundance: .
v_gene: TRBV19
j_gene: TRBJ2-1
d_gene: .
CDR3aa: CASSISRYNEQFF
CDR3nt: TGTGCCAGTAGTATCTCCAGGTACAATGAGCAGTTCTTC

abundance: .
v_gene: TRBV11-2
j_gene: TRBJ1-1
d_gene: .
CDR3aa: CASSLKMQGNTEAFF
CDR3nt: TGTGCCAGCAGCTTAAAGATGCAGGGGAACACTGAAGCTTTCTTT

abundance: .
v_gene: TRBV28
j_gene: TRBJ2-5
d_gene: .
CDR3aa: CASTPGFSGGIRAETQYF
CDR3nt: TGTGCCAGCACCCCCGGGTTTAGTGGCGGGATACGGGCAGAGACCCAGTACTTC

abundance: .
v_gene: TRBV9
j_gene: TRBJ2-7
d_gene: TRBD2
CDR3aa: CASSPYRGSYEQYF
CDR3nt: TGTGCCAGCAGCCCTTATCGCGGGAGTTACGAGCAGTACTTC

abundance: few
v_gene: TRBV6-1
j_gene: TRBJ2-5
d_gene: .
CDR3aa: CASRTLQETQYF
CDR3nt: TGTGCCAGCAGAACCTTACAAGAGACCCAGTACTTC

abundance: .
v_gene: TRBV9
j_gene: TRBJ2-5
d_gene: TRBD1
CDR3aa: CASSADLLGQGKETQYF
CDR3nt: TGTGCCAGCAGCGCAGACCTGTTGGGACAGGGGAAAGAGACCCAGTACTTC

abundance: .
v_gene: TRBV20-1
j_gene: TRBJ1-4
d_gene: .
CDR3aa: CSADRNEKLFF
CDR3nt: TGCAGTGCAGACAGGAATGAAAAACTGTTTTTT

abundance: .
v_gene: TRBV29-1
j_gene: TRBJ2-1
d_gene: TRBD2
CDR3aa: CSERTSGSDGQFF
CDR3nt: TGCAGCGAGAGGACTAGCGGGAGCGATGGGCAGTTCTTC

abundance: many
v_gene: TRBV14
j_gene: TRBJ2-2
d_gene: TRBD1
CDR3aa: CASSARSPGTEYTGELFF
CDR3nt: TGTGCCAGCAGCGCAAGATCTCCCGGGACAGAGTACACCGGGGAGCTGTTTTTT

abundance: .
v_gene: TRBV19
j_gene: TRBJ2-5
d_gene: TRBD2
CDR3aa: CASSMRPGLADQETQYF
CDR3nt: TGTGCCAGTAGTATGAGACCGGGACTAGCGGACCAAGAGACCCAGTACTTC

abundance: .
v_gene: TRBV25-1
j_gene: TRBJ1-1
d_gene: .
CDR3aa: CASSAATGPTEAFF
CDR3nt: TGTGCCAGCAGTGCAGCTACAGGGCCCACTGAAGCTTTCTTT

abundance: .
v_gene: TRBV10-1
j_gene: TRBJ2-3
d_gene: TRBD2
CDR3aa: CASSELSGRGITDTQYF
CDR3nt: TGCGCCAGCAGTGAGCTTAGCGGGAGAGGGATCACAGATACGCAGTATTTT

abundance: .
v_gene: TRBV25-1
j_gene: TRBJ2-1
d_gene: TRBD2
CDR3aa: CASSPLGTSGVEEQFF
CDR3nt: TGTGCCAGCAGTCCTTTAGGGACTAGCGGAGTAGAAGAGCAGTTCTTC

abundance: .
v_gene: TRBV10-1
j_gene: TRBJ2-3
d_gene: TRBD2
CDR3aa: CASSEFLAGTDTQYF
CDR3nt: TGCGCCAGCAGTGAGTTCCTAGCGGGCACAGATACGCAGTATTTT

abundance: .
v_gene: TRBV6-5
j_gene: TRBJ2-3
d_gene: .
CDR3aa: CASSYSSGTGTDTQYF
CDR3nt: TGTGCCAGCAGTTACTCATCAGGGACTGGCACAGATACGCAGTATTTT

abundance: .
v_gene: TRBV29-1
j_gene: TRBJ2-7
d_gene: .
CDR3aa: CSVEGSGNEQYF
CDR3nt: TGCAGCGTTGAAGGGTCCGGGAACGAGCAGTACTTC

abundance: .
v_gene: TRBV27
j_gene: TRBJ1-1
d_gene: .
CDR3aa: CASSPQWGTAEAFF
CDR3nt: TGTGCCAGCAGTCCTCAGTGGGGGACGGCTGAAGCTTTCTTT

abundance: .
v_gene: TRBV5-1
j_gene: TRBJ2-1
d_gene: TRBD2
CDR3aa: CASSSGRAEQYEQFF
CDR3nt: TGCGCCAGCAGCTCCGGGAGGGCCGAACAATATGAGCAGTTCTTC

abundance: .
v_gene: TRBV20-1
j_gene: TRBJ2-5
d_gene: .
CDR3aa: CSARTMETQYF
CDR3nt: TGCAGTGCTAGAACGATGGAGACCCAGTACTTC

abundance: once
v_gene: TRBV19
j_gene: TRBJ2-7
d_gene: TRBD1
CDR3aa: CASSIPAGTGTSYEQYF
CDR3nt: TGTGCCAGTAGTATCCCCGCCGGGACAGGGACTTCCTACGAGCAGTACTTC

abundance: .
v_gene: TRBV6-1
j_gene: TRBJ2-2
d_gene: .
CDR3aa: CASRLREITGELFF
CDR3nt: TGTGCCAGCAGGTTGCGGGAAATCACCGGGGAGCTGTTTTTT

abundance: .
v_gene: TRBV11-3
j_gene: TRBJ1-1
d_gene: .
CDR3aa: CASSLWVPTVLEPEAFF
CDR3nt: TGTGCCAGCAGCTTGTGGGTCCCGACAGTCTTAGAGCCTGAAGCTTTCTTT

abundance: .
v_gene: TRBV7-2
j_gene: TRBJ1-5
d_gene: .
CDR3aa: CASSPGSNQPQHF
CDR3nt: TGTGCCAGCAGCCCCGGTAGCAATCAGCCCCAGCATTTT

abundance: .
v_gene: TRBV7-6
j_gene: TRBJ2-2
d_gene: .
CDR3aa: CASSLAGDTGELFF
CDR3nt: TGTGCCAGCAGCTTAGCCGGGGACACCGGGGAGCTGTTTTTT

abundance: .
v_gene: TRBV6-1
j_gene: TRBJ2-7
d_gene: .
CDR3aa: CASIERFQSIYEQYF
CDR3nt: TGTGCCAGCATCGAAAGGTTCCAGAGCATCTACGAGCAGTACTTC

abundance: .
v_gene: TRBV7-3
j_gene: TRBJ2-3
d_gene: .
CDR3aa: CASWVLKDTQYF
CDR3nt: TGTGCCAGCTGGGTGTTGAAGGATACGCAGTATTTT

abundance: .
v_gene: TRBV7-3
j_gene: TRBJ2-3
d_gene: TRBD1
CDR3aa: CASSSTGASTDTQYF
CDR3nt: TGTGCCAGCAGCTCGACAGGGGCTAGCACAGATACGCAGTATTTT

abundance: .
v_gene: TRBV5-1
j_gene: TRBJ2-5
d_gene: .
CDR3aa: CASSSSYQETQYF
CDR3nt: TGCGCCAGCAGCTCCTCGTACCAAGAGACCCAGTACTTC

abundance: .
v_gene: TRBV25-1
j_gene: TRBJ1-4
d_gene: .
CDR3aa: CASTPTGMGTNEKLFF
CDR3nt: TGTGCCAGCACCCCGACAGGAATGGGTACTAATGAAAAACTGTTTTTT

abundance: .
v_gene: TRBV7-9
j_gene: TRBJ2-3
d_gene: .
CDR3aa: CASSLAMGGTDTQYF
CDR3nt: TGTGCCAGCAGCTTAGCGATGGGAGGAACAGATACGCAGTATTTT

abundance: .
v_gene: TRBV6-1
j_gene: TRBJ1-1
d_gene: TRBD1
CDR3aa: CASSGTGGKNTEAFF
CDR3nt: TGTGCCAGCAGTGGGACAGGGGGGAAGAACACTGAAGCTTTCTTT

abundance: once
v_gene: TRBV6-1
j_gene: TRBJ1-5
d_gene: .
CDR3aa: CASSPESNRPQHF
CDR3nt: TGTGCCAGCAGCCCTGAGAGCAATCGGCCCCAGCATTTT

abundance: .
v_gene: TRBV27
j_gene: TRBJ1-2
d_gene: TRBD1
CDR3aa: CASSSGTGTYGYTF
CDR3nt: TGTGCCAGCAGTTCCGGGACAGGGACCTATGGCTACACCTTC

abundance: .
v_gene: TRBV5-1
j_gene: TRBJ2-3
d_gene: .
CDR3aa: CASSLADRTDTQYF
CDR3nt: TGCGCCAGCAGCTTGGCGGACAGAACAGATACGCAGTATTTT

abundance: once
v_gene: TRBV7-3
j_gene: TRBJ2-4
d_gene: .
CDR3aa: CASSVGDPLGIQYF
CDR3nt: TGTGCCAGCAGCGTAGGGGACCCACTGGGCATTCAGTACTTC

abundance: .
v_gene: TRBV4-2
j_gene: TRBJ1-1
d_gene: .
CDR3aa: CASSQEATLNTEAFF
CDR3nt: TGTGCCAGCAGCCAGGAGGCCACCCTGAACACTGAAGCTTTCTTT

abundance: .
v_gene: TRBV20-1
j_gene: TRBJ2-1
d_gene: .
CDR3aa: CSARDGGEQFF
CDR3nt: TGCAGTGCCAGGGATGGCGGTGAGCAGTTCTTC

abundance: .
v_gene: TRBV20-1
j_gene: TRBJ2-5
d_gene: TRBD2
CDR3aa: CSASSGSLGYF
CDR3nt: TGCAGTGCTTCTAGCGGGAGTCTCGGTTACTTC

abundance: .
v_gene: TRBV30
j_gene: TRBJ2-7
d_gene: .
CDR3aa: CAWSVGRGYEQYF
CDR3nt: TGTGCCTGGAGTGTGGGGCGGGGCTACGAGCAGTACTTC

abundance: .
v_gene: TRBV11-2
j_gene: TRBJ1-1
d_gene: TRBD1
CDR3aa: CASSNAGTVNTEAFF
CDR3nt: TGTGCCAGCAGTAACGCCGGGACAGTGAACACTGAAGCTTTCTTT